This T cell receptor beta chain was sequenced for a study of cytomegalovirus exposure and HLA in healthy donors. Findings and limits, study-wide: Previously analyzed data showed that most TCR beta V segments were productive at a frequency of about 90% or about 30%. Prediction of most subjects' HLA-A and HLA-B alleles by TCR beta sequences was reportedly accurate.

About this clone itself: Its antigen remains unknown.

The study sampled nominally healthy donors, though unrecorded immune exposures were likely. The CDR3 length is 14 residues. Unmatched junction bases numbered 13, after V lost 10 bases and J lost 4 bases. CDR1 SNHLY and CDR2 FYNNEI come from the germline V gene. PCR amplification relied on 60 Vbeta primers (plus 13 Jbeta primers). Only in-frame clones appear in the TCRdb table, and some are missing; sequencing was by immunoSEQ multiplex PCR. The sample holds 200,000 to 250,000 clones; over 65% are singletons and the top ten take 0.6% to 0.65%. Source material: PBMCs. The chain recombines TRBV2 with TRBJ2-7, with 7 bases matching TRBD1. This sequence was found in a man younger than 30 in good health and CMV-seronegative. The CDR3 nucleotides read TGTGCCACCTTACCGAGACAGGGCCCATACGAGCAGTACTTC. It is translated as CATLPRQGPYEQYF.